Following are 22 T cell receptor beta chains from one sample sequenced in a study of T-cell reconstitution after alpha-beta-depleted transplantation in children. TCRbeta library preparation incorporated unique molecular identifiers. TCRdb processed the PCR reads anew with MiXCR; each CDR3 protein has one entry. This sample has about 110,000 distinct CDR3 sequences; 5.5% to 7% occur once, and the top ten carry more than 20%. The sequences come from PBMCs, mostly from graft donor cells, collected 360 days after TCRalphabeta/CD19-depleted stem cell transplant. The source is a male patient under 10 years old who had a stem cell transplant for acute lymphoblastic leukemia, so the T cells may come from the graft donor.

This clonotype was counted only a few times. The J gene is TRBJ1-3, the V gene TRBV6-5; D ambiguous. V dropped 0 bases and J dropped 0 bases, with 6 bases sitting between them. Germline CDR1 reads MNHEY; CDR2 reads SVGAGI. The length of the CDR3 is 15 residues. CDR3 sequence reads: CASSYSSSSGNTIYF. CDR3 DNA sequence: TGTGCCAGCAGTTACTCAAGTTCCTCTGGAAACACCATATATTTT.

This clonotype was picked up many times. This rearrangement joins TRBV9 to TRBJ2-4; possibly TRBD1 or TRBD2 for D (5 bases each). The ends were cut back, 0 bases at V and 0 bases at J, with 7 bases in the middle. CDR1 SGDLS and CDR2 YYNGEE come from the germline V gene. The CDR3 runs to 15 residues. CDR3 nucleotides: TGTGCCAGCAGCGTAGGTGGGACAGCCAAAAACATTCAGTACTTC. This codes for CASSVGGTAKNIQYF.

This clonotype was detected only a few times. The V and J genes are TRBV7-9 and TRBJ2-1; TRBD2 aligns across 7 bases. Germline assignment: CDR1 SEHNR and CDR2 FQNEAQ (reference sequence). The CDR3 is 15 residues long. The V and J ends lost 6 bases and 0 bases, in that order; junction bases with no gene match: 5. Here the CDR3 reads CASRSGGTSYNEQFF. DNA for the CDR3: TGTGCCAGCAGATCCGGGGGGACCTCCTACAATGAGCAGTTCTTC. The full variable domain, in which reference TRBV7-9 and TRBJ2-1 provide the parts outside the CDR3, is DTGVSQNPRHKITKRGQNVTFRCDPISEHNRLYWYRQTLGQGPEFLTYFQNEAQLEKSRLLSDRFSAERPKGSFSTLEIQRTEQGDSAMYLCASRSGGTSYNEQFFGPGTRLTVL.

This clonotype was seen only a few times. The chain is built from TRBV7-6 and TRBJ2-3, with 7 positions matching TRBD1. V shed 2 bases, J shed 1 base, and the junction held 3 bases outside the gene matches. This CDR3 is built from 15 residues. CDR1 is SGHVS, CDR2 FNYEAQ, per germline. CDR3: CASSLTGAGTDTQYF. The DNA of the CDR3 is TGTGCCAGCAGCTTAACAGGGGCTGGCACAGATACGCAGTATTTT.

This clonotype has just a few counts. V and J are TRBV4-1 and TRBJ2-3; possible D gene TRBD2, 5 bases. Trimming removed 1 base at V and 7 bases at J, with 15 bases between. Germline CDR1 is MGHRA and CDR2 is YSYEKL. CDR3 length equals 15 residues. CDR3 sequence: CASSQVGSVLYTQYF. DNA for the CDR3: TGCGCCAGCAGCCAAGTGGGGAGCGTCCTCTATACGCAGTATTTT.

This clonotype appeared a few times. The chain employs TRBV27 and TRBJ1-3; the D gene is possibly TRBD1 (5 bases). Germline V gene lookup returns CDR1 MNHEY and CDR2 SMNVEV (reference sequence). The V end lost 5 bases, the J end lost 1 base, and 15 bases lay between the germline ends. This CDR3 contains 16 residues. In DNA form, the CDR3 reads TGTGCCAGCAGTCCCCGCCCGGGGCGGTCTGGAAACACCATATATTTT. Translating it yields CASSPRPGRSGNTIYF.

This clonotype has a count of ten or more. The rearrangement joins TRBV25-1 to TRBJ2-2; TRBD2 matches 9 bases. Per the germline V gene, CDR1 is MGHDK and CDR2 is SYGVNS. This CDR3 comprises 17 residues. V trimming: 1 base; J trimming: 4 bases; junction bases outside the gene matches: 7. The CDR3 bases are TGTGCCAGCAGTGAATCTCGGCTAGCGGGACCCACCGGGGAGCTGTTTTTT. This encodes CASSESRLAGPTGELFF. The full variable domain, completed using reference TRBV25-1 and TRBJ2-2, is EADIYQTPRYLVIGTGKKITLECSQTMGHDKMYWYQQDPGMELHLIHYSYGVNSTEKGDLSSESTVSRIRTEHFPLTLESARPSHTSQYLCASSESRLAGPTGELFFGEGSRLTVL.

Ten or more counts support this clonotype. The chain employs TRBV28 and TRBJ2-7; the D gene could be TRBD1 or TRBD2 (5 bases each). With 3 bases removed from V and 7 bases from J, the gap between germline ends came to 10 bases. CDR1 MDHEN and CDR2 SYDVKM come from the germline V gene. The CDR3 length is 12 residues. The CDR3 loop reads CASSLGVLEQYF. For the CDR3, the DNA is TGTGCCAGCAGTTTGGGGGTTTTGGAGCAGTACTTC.

This clonotype occurred many times. The rearrangement links TRBV9 to TRBJ2-3; TRBD1 matches at 11 bases. The ends lost 4 bases at V and 4 bases at J; junction bases unmatched: 8. The germline CDR1 and CDR2 sequences are SGDLS and YYNGEE. This CDR3 contains 16 residues. CDR3: CASSSRTGGRADTQYF. In DNA, the CDR3 is TGTGCCAGCAGCTCAAGGACAGGGGGCAGGGCAGATACGCAGTATTTT.

This clonotype was seen many times. The chain uses TRBV7-8 and TRBJ2-7; TRBD1 matches at 11 bases. V lost 5 bases and J lost 3; bases outside the gene matches: 6. This CDR3 region has 15 residues. Germline assignment: CDR1 SGHVS and CDR2 FQNEAQ. CDR3 DNA sequence: TGTGCCAGCAGCCACCCCGGGACAGGGGGCTACGAGCAGTACTTC. This sequence encodes CASSHPGTGGYEQYF. Variable domain in full (rest from reference TRBV7-8 and TRBJ2-7): GAGVSQSPRYKVAKRGQDVALRCDPISGHVSLFWYQQALGQGPEFLTYFQNEAQLDKSGLPSDRFFAERPEGSVSTLKIQRTQQEDSAVYLCASSHPGTGGYEQYFGPGTRLTVT.

The V call is TRBV3-1, the J call TRBJ1-2; no clear D gene. V lost 2 bases and J 7 bases, leaving 5 bases between the germline ends. CDR1 is LGHDT, CDR2 YNNKEL, per germline (reference sequence). The length of the CDR3 is 11 residues. CDR3 region: CASSQRAGYTF. Here the CDR3 DNA reads TGTGCCAGCAGCCAACGGGCTGGCTACACCTTC.

This clonotype was seen at least ten times. The J gene is TRBJ2-4, the V gene TRBV7-9, with a weak D call TRBD1 (8 bases). This CDR3 is 15 amino acids long. CDR1 and CDR2 from the germline V gene are SEHNR and FQNEAQ (reference sequence). Trimming pared 4 bases from V and 7 bases from J, leaving 17 bases between. The CDR3 DNA sequence: TGTGCCAGCAGCTCCTCCTACAGGGGGGGGAACATTCAGTACTTC. This encodes CASSSSYRGGNIQYF.

This chain uses TRBV29-1 with TRBJ1-2; TRBD1 matches 7 bases. V lost 5 bases, J lost 2 bases, and 8 bases stayed unmatched. Germline V gene data show CDR1 as SQVTM and CDR2 as ANQGSEA. The CDR3 extends over 14 amino acids. The CDR3 bases are TGCAGCGTTTCTGCGAGGGGGCGGAACTATGGCTACACCTTC. It translates to CSVSARGRNYGYTF. Filled out from reference TRBV29-1 and TRBJ1-2, the complete variable domain reads SAVISQKPSRDICQRGTSLTIQCQVDSQVTMMFWYRQQPGQSLTLIATANQGSEATYESGFVIDKFPISRPNLTFSTLTVSNMSPEDSSIYLCSVSARGRNYGYTFGSGTRLTVV.

This clonotype was counted many times. The chain couples TRBV6-5 to TRBJ2-3; maybe TRBD2 (5 bases). CDR3 length equals 11 residues. V lost 6 bases, J lost 8 bases, and 9 bases lay in between. Germline V lookup: CDR1 MNHEY, CDR2 SVGAGI. The CDR3 DNA reads as TGTGCCAGCAGCGTAGGAGGTACGCAGTATTTT. Translating it yields CASSVGGTQYF.

The rearrangement links TRBV9 to TRBJ2-5; tentatively, D is TRBD2 (6 bases). The germline gives CDR1 SGDLS, CDR2 YYNGEE. V shed 0 bases and J shed 1 base, with 16 bases lying between them. This CDR3 has 17 amino acids. CDR3 region: CASSVGGGSGAQETQYF. The CDR3 DNA is TGTGCCAGCAGCGTAGGGGGTGGATCGGGAGCCCAAGAGACCCAGTACTTC.

As for this clonotype: A much larger clone sits a single nucleotide away, making a read error possible. The rearrangement links TRBV28 to TRBJ2-3, with D possibly being TRBD2 (6 bases). This CDR3 region has 17 residues. CDR1 and CDR2 from the germline V gene are MDHEN and SYDVKM. CDR3: CTSSYLAWSTSTDTQYF. DNA for the CDR3: TGTACCAGCAGTTACCTAGCGTGGAGCACTAGCACAGATACGCAGTATTTT.

This clonotype was found many times. The V gene is TRBV9, the J gene TRBJ1-1; 7 positions match TRBD1. This CDR3 spans 16 amino acids. Germline-derived CDR1 and CDR2 are SGDLS and YYNGEE. The J segment lost 3 bases and the V segment lost 5 bases, leaving 13 bases of the junction unmatched. This CDR3 reads CASSHRGRIWDTEAFF. CDR3 DNA: TGTGCCAGCAGTCACAGGGGTAGGATATGGGACACTGAAGCTTTCTTT.

This clonotype was found many times. The chain links TRBV28 to TRBJ2-2; D is unresolved. Trimming removed 5 bases at V and 0 bases at J, with 22 bases between. Germline CDR1 is MDHEN and CDR2 is SYDVKM. The CDR3 extends over 19 amino acids. CDR3 in amino acids: CASSLYTHRPGANTGELFF. CDR3 sequence (DNA): TGTGCCAGCAGTCTATATACCCACCGCCCGGGCGCGAACACCGGGGAGCTGTTTTTT. The full variable domain, rest sourced from reference TRBV28 and TRBJ2-2, is DVKVTQSSRYLVKRTGEKVFLECVQDMDHENMFWYRQDPGLGLRLIYFSYDVKMKEKGDIPEGYSVSREKKERFSLILESASTNQTSMYLCASSLYTHRPGANTGELFFGEGSRLTVL.

This clonotype has only a few counts. This chain connects TRBV6-2 or TRBV6-3 to TRBJ1-6, with 10 nucleotides matching TRBD1. Germline V gives CDR1 MNHEY, CDR2 SVGEGT. The junction had 13 bases not matched to a gene; V was cut back by 6 bases and J by 14 bases. This CDR3 spans 15 amino acids. For the CDR3, the DNA is TGTGCCAGCAGCTATCCGGGACAGGGGCCCCCGGCCCTCCACTTT. Encoded protein: CASSYPGQGPPALHF.

This clonotype was counted ten times or more. The J gene is TRBJ2-3, the V gene TRBV9; D unresolved. Trimming removed 3 bases from V and 1 base from J, with 15 bases in between. Looked up from germline, CDR1 is SGDLS and CDR2 is YYNGEE. The CDR3 is made up of 16 amino acids. The DNA of the CDR3 is TGTGCCAGCAGCGACGGTAGAGATTCGGGCACAGATACGCAGTATTTT. Its translation is CASSDGRDSGTDTQYF.

This clonotype was seen at least ten times. V usage is TRBV18 and J usage is TRBJ1-6; D remains unclear. Trimming took 0 bases from V and 7 from J, leaving 10 bases between them. Germline V gene data show CDR1 as KGHSH and CDR2 as LQKENI. CDR3 length equals 15 residues. The CDR3 region is CASSPPAAGNSPLHF. The DNA of the CDR3 is TGTGCCAGCTCACCACCGGCAGCAGGCAATTCACCCCTCCACTTT.

This clonotype is labeled as medium-sized. The V call is TRBV4-2, the J call TRBJ1-3; D gene ambiguous. The ends were cut back, 1 base at V and 7 bases at J, with 14 bases in the middle. The V gene's germline CDR1 is LGHNA and CDR2 YNFKEQ. The CDR3 consists of 15 residues. CDR3 region: CASSQAALFRNTIYF. The CDR3 bases are TGTGCCAGCAGCCAAGCCGCGTTGTTTCGGAACACCATATATTTT.